A selection of T cell receptor beta chains follows, all from one sample in a study of vaccination effects on CD4 cells after COVID-19. The method was immunoSEQ multiplex PCR; TCRdb's version includes in-frame clones alone and lacks a portion of them. Of approximately 22,000 clones detected, more than 70% appear once; the ten largest clones hold around 40%. For these receptors, no antigen is known. The sequences come from CD4+ T cells from PBMCs cultured with a peptide pool, collected before COVID-19 vaccination. These receptors were collected from a human donor who had a prior SARS-CoV-2 infection. Each CDR3 is given with its conserved first and last residue. The D gene is left open where the match is weak. Not all rows give a size; the values are once, few, many and, for expanded clones, a class.

clone_size	j_call	v_call	d_call	cdr3_aa	cdr3_nt
.	TRBJ2-1	TRBV5-1	.	CASSLSTTSYNEQFF	TGCGCCAGCAGCTTGAGTACTACCTCCTACAATGAGCAGTTCTTC
once	TRBJ2-3	TRBV18	.	CASSTTTSTDTQYF	TGTGCCAGCTCAACTACTACTAGCACAGATACGCAGTATTTT
.	TRBJ2-2	TRBV6-5	TRBD1	CASSPDRGRIGELFF	TGTGCCAGCAGTCCGGACAGGGGACGAATCGGGGAGCTGTTTTTT
.	TRBJ2-5	TRBV5-1	.	CASSWPAETQYF	TGCGCCAGCAGCTGGCCCGCGGAGACCCAGTACTTC
.	TRBJ1-2	TRBV5-4	.	CASSLGVRANYGYTF	TGTGCCAGCAGCTTGGGGGTGAGGGCTAACTATGGCTACACCTTC
.	TRBJ2-7	TRBV7-2	.	CASSPRGGLWDRSYEQYF	TGTGCCAGCAGCCCCCGAGGGGGGTTGTGGGACAGATCCTACGAGCAGTACTTC
.	TRBJ1-5	TRBV5-5	.	CASSFEGLQPQHF	TGTGCCAGCAGCTTTGAGGGGCTTCAGCCCCAGCATTTT
.	TRBJ1-3	TRBV27	.	CASSSSVPSSGNTIYF	TGTGCCAGCAGTTCCAGTGTGCCTAGTTCTGGAAACACCATATATTTT
.	TRBJ2-7	TRBV5-4	.	CASSTHKTGSSYEQYF	TGTGCCAGCAGCACACACAAGACAGGTAGCTCCTACGAGCAGTACTTC
.	TRBJ1-1	TRBV28	.	CASSWGGLTEAFF	TGTGCCAGCAGCTGGGGGGGGCTCACTGAAGCTTTCTTT
.	TRBJ2-1	TRBV10-3	.	CAIAQTGNEQFF	TGTGCCATCGCCCAGACGGGAAATGAGCAGTTCTTC
many	TRBJ2-4	TRBV5-1	TRBD1	CASSLQGTKNIQYF	TGCGCCAGCAGCTTACAGGGGACCAAAAACATTCAGTACTTC
few	TRBJ1-3	TRBV7-3	.	CASSLTGGGNTIYF	TGTGCCAGCAGCTTAACGGGAGGTGGAAACACCATATATTTT
few	TRBJ2-2	TRBV7-3	.	CASSPRVAGELFF	TGTGCCAGCAGTCCTAGGGTGGCCGGGGAGCTGTTTTTT
few	TRBJ1-2	TRBV5-8	.	CASSYDTNYGYTF	TGTGCCAGCAGCTACGATACTAACTATGGCTACACCTTC
.	TRBJ1-2	TRBV2	TRBD1	CASTGRRRMTGGDGEGYTF	TGTGCCAGCACCGGCCGACGGAGGATGACAGGGGGCGACGGCGAGGGCTACACCTTC
.	TRBJ2-1	TRBV6-2/TRBV6-3	TRBD2	CASSHSGSEVNEQFF	TGTGCCAGCAGTCACAGCGGGAGCGAGGTCAATGAGCAGTTCTTC
once	TRBJ2-3	TRBV1	.	CTSSPRLALLTDTQYF	TGCACCAGCAGCCCCCGACTCGCACTACTAACAGATACGCAGTATTTT
few	TRBJ2-7	TRBV7-9	.	CASSFAGGPSEQYF	TGTGCCAGCAGCTTCGCCGGAGGGCCCTCCGAGCAGTACTTC
.	TRBJ2-7	TRBV6-2/TRBV6-3	TRBD2	CASSYLAGAYEQYF	TGTGCCAGCAGTTACTTAGCGGGAGCCTACGAGCAGTACTTC
few	TRBJ2-1	TRBV5-1	TRBD2	CASCSGGAYNEQFF	TGCGCCAGTTGTAGCGGGGGGGCCTACAATGAGCAGTTCTTC
.	TRBJ2-1	TRBV5-1	TRBD2	CATSPAGGSYNEQFF	TGCGCCACCTCCCCAGCGGGGGGGTCCTACAATGAGCAGTTCTTC
.	TRBJ2-1	TRBV15	TRBD2	CATSRGLLAGGPNEQFF	TGTGCCACCAGCAGAGGTCTACTAGCGGGGGGTCCCAATGAGCAGTTCTTC
.	TRBJ2-7	TRBV5-1	TRBD2	CASSLSLAGYEQYF	TGCGCCAGCAGCTTGTCGCTAGCGGGGTACGAGCAGTACTTC
.	TRBJ2-5	TRBV12-3/TRBV12-4	.	CASSLIGAETQYF	TGTGCCAGCAGTTTGATAGGGGCGGAGACCCAGTACTTC
.	TRBJ2-2	TRBV11-3	TRBD1	CASSLGGTGGGELFF	TGTGCCAGCAGCTTAGGCGGGACAGGAGGCGGGGAGCTGTTTTTT
.	TRBJ1-1	TRBV10-3	.	CAIGGSGRAEAFF	TGTGCCATCGGAGGGAGCGGGCGCGCTGAAGCTTTCTTT
once	TRBJ2-1	TRBV4-3	.	CASSRTTGRRIHEQFF	TGCGCCAGCAGCCGGACTACGGGACGTCGTATCCATGAGCAGTTCTTC
.	TRBJ2-1	TRBV4-2	.	CASSQDIGRRSYNEQFF	TGTGCCAGCAGCCAAGATATCGGCAGGCGCTCCTACAATGAGCAGTTCTTC
.	TRBJ1-5	TRBV12-3/TRBV12-4	.	CASRPTGNQPQHF	TGTGCCAGCAGGCCCACAGGGAATCAGCCCCAGCATTTT
.	TRBJ1-5	TRBV4-2	.	CASSQESLAGRDQPQHF	TGTGCCAGCAGCCAAGAGTCCTTGGCGGGCAGGGATCAGCCCCAGCATTTT
.	TRBJ2-2	TRBV4-1	.	CASSKDATLGELFF	TGCGCCAGCAGCAAAGATGCTACCCTAGGGGAGCTGTTTTTT
.	TRBJ1-4	TRBV4-1	.	CASSQVVNEKLFF	TGCGCCAGCAGCCAAGTAGTTAATGAAAAACTGTTTTTT
.	TRBJ1-1	TRBV9	.	CASSVLVAPQGEAFF	TGTGCCAGCAGCGTACTTGTTGCCCCTCAGGGCGAAGCTTTCTTT
.	TRBJ2-2	TRBV4-3	.	CASSQDPGHLNTGELFF	TGCGCCAGCAGCCAAGATCCCGGGCACTTGAACACCGGGGAGCTGTTTTTT
few	TRBJ2-3	TRBV7-3	TRBD2	CASSLRRETDTQYF	TGTGCCAGCAGCTTAAGGCGGGAGACAGATACGCAGTATTTT
.	TRBJ2-2	TRBV28	.	CASSRGPSTGELFF	TGTGCCAGCAGTCGAGGTCCGAGCACCGGGGAGCTGTTTTTT